This T cell receptor (beta chain) was captured in a study of blood T cell repertoires in COVID-19. For the study at large: There were acute and convalescent COVID-19 samples, and they came from the United States, Italy and Spain. Sources were T cells, B-cell-depleted T cells, or PBMCs; the material itself was cDNA or gDNA.

In the original analysis: Estimates of nucleated cell counts were drawn from the amplification of reference gene primers. TCRdb keeps only in-frame clones here, not all; method: immunoSEQ multiplex PCR. For V, J and clone size, that table is used; D and trimming come from the DNA. The table records fewer than 300,000 clones, approximately 85% of them present only once. Recruited during active infection, patients (from Seattle) were subsequently followed longitudinally. The CDR3 loop spans 15 amino acids. V lost 1 base, J lost 9 bases, and 5 bases stayed unmatched. Germline CDR1 reads SGHTA; CDR2 reads FQGTGA.

This chain joins TRBV7-3 and TRBJ2-1; 11 nucleotides agree with TRBD2. The sample consisted of peripheral blood. The receptor was derived from a human donor with COVID-19, enrolled during active disease. The donor label of this sample is uncertain. CDR3: CASSLRLAGPGEQFF. CDR3 bases: TGTGCCAGCAGCTTAAGACTAGCGGGGCCAGGTGAGCAGTTCTTC.